A selection of T cell receptor beta chains follows, all from one sample in a study of shared clonotypes between healthy human individuals. Using immunoSEQ multiplex PCR, the repertoire was profiled, and TCRdb retains in-frame clones only, with some absent. The sample lists around 2.1 million clones; around 95% were seen once. The sample taken for sequencing was naive CD4+ T cells sorted from blood. All receptors come from a young man in good health. Both conserved end residues are part of each CDR3. Each record gives: J gene, V gene, CDR3 length, D gene, clone size, CDR3 DNA, CDR3 protein. The D gene is left open where the match is weak. Size values are once, few and many counts, or a class for expanded clones, and some rows have none.

J gene: TRBJ2-2; V gene: TRBV5-1; CDR3 length: 14; D gene: NA; clone size: NA; CDR3 DNA: TGCGCCAGCAGGACGGGCGCGAACACCGGGGAGCTGTTTTTT; CDR3 protein: CASRTGANTGELFF
J gene: TRBJ2-7; V gene: TRBV11-2; CDR3 length: 15; D gene: NA; clone size: NA; CDR3 DNA: TGTGCCAGCAGCTTTCGTAACGCCCCCTCCTACGAGCAGTACTTC; CDR3 protein: CASSFRNAPSYEQYF
J gene: TRBJ1-1; V gene: TRBV5-1; CDR3 length: 15; D gene: NA; clone size: NA; CDR3 DNA: TGCGCCAGCAGCACGAATAGGGGGGGAAACACTGAAGCTTTCTTT; CDR3 protein: CASSTNRGGNTEAFF
J gene: TRBJ1-1; V gene: TRBV21-1; CDR3 length: 15; D gene: NA; clone size: NA; CDR3 DNA: TGTGCCAGCACCCCCCCTCTGACAGGGCCAACTGAAGCTTTCTTT; CDR3 protein: CASTPPLTGPTEAFF
J gene: TRBJ1-3; V gene: TRBV18; CDR3 length: 14; D gene: NA; clone size: NA; CDR3 DNA: TGTGCCAGCTCACCGTCCAACTCTGGAAACACCATATATTTT; CDR3 protein: CASSPSNSGNTIYF
J gene: TRBJ2-3; V gene: TRBV30; CDR3 length: 13; D gene: NA; clone size: NA; CDR3 DNA: TGTGCCTGGAGTATCCGGTCCGGAGATACGCAGTATTTT; CDR3 protein: CAWSIRSGDTQYF
J gene: TRBJ1-5; V gene: TRBV7-2; CDR3 length: 14; D gene: TRBD1; clone size: NA; CDR3 DNA: TGTGCCAGCAGGCCGACAGGGCCTAATCAGCCCCAGCATTTT; CDR3 protein: CASRPTGPNQPQHF
J gene: TRBJ2-1; V gene: TRBV20-1; CDR3 length: 11; D gene: NA; clone size: NA; CDR3 DNA: TGCAGTGCCCGGACGCCGGATGAGCAGTTCTTC; CDR3 protein: CSARTPDEQFF
J gene: TRBJ2-3; V gene: TRBV7-2; CDR3 length: 14; D gene: NA; clone size: NA; CDR3 DNA: TGTGCCAGCAGCTTGGACTACAGCACAGATACGCAGTATTTT; CDR3 protein: CASSLDYSTDTQYF
J gene: TRBJ1-1; V gene: TRBV20-1; CDR3 length: 11; D gene: NA; clone size: NA; CDR3 DNA: TGCAGTGCTCCAAGGAACACTGAAGCTTTCTTT; CDR3 protein: CSAPRNTEAFF
J gene: TRBJ1-2; V gene: TRBV4-3; CDR3 length: 16; D gene: TRBD1; clone size: NA; CDR3 DNA: TGCGCCAGCAGCCCTTCCTCTCGACAGGGCGCGGATGGCTACACCTTC; CDR3 protein: CASSPSSRQGADGYTF
J gene: TRBJ1-4; V gene: TRBV4-1; CDR3 length: 16; D gene: NA; clone size: NA; CDR3 DNA: TGCGCCAGCAGCCAAGACCCCACCAGGGCGAATGAAAAACTGTTTTTT; CDR3 protein: CASSQDPTRANEKLFF
J gene: TRBJ1-5; V gene: TRBV6-6; CDR3 length: 16; D gene: TRBD1; clone size: NA; CDR3 DNA: TGTGCCAGCAGTTACGTTCAGGGGGCTTATTCTCAGCCCCAGCATTTT; CDR3 protein: CASSYVQGAYSQPQHF
J gene: TRBJ2-2; V gene: TRBV18; CDR3 length: 13; D gene: NA; clone size: NA; CDR3 DNA: TGTGCCAGCTCACCAATCGGCGGCGGGGAGCTGTTTTTT; CDR3 protein: CASSPIGGGELFF
J gene: TRBJ1-6; V gene: TRBV5-1; CDR3 length: 15; D gene: TRBD1; clone size: NA; CDR3 DNA: TGCGCCAGCAGCTTGATGACAGGGGGCAATTCACCCCTCCACTTT; CDR3 protein: CASSLMTGGNSPLHF
J gene: TRBJ2-1; V gene: TRBV7-9; CDR3 length: 15; D gene: TRBD1; clone size: NA; CDR3 DNA: TGTGCCAGCAGCCTCGACAGGGAAGCCTACAATGAGCAGTTCTTC; CDR3 protein: CASSLDREAYNEQFF
J gene: TRBJ2-5; V gene: TRBV10-3; CDR3 length: 15; D gene: TRBD2; clone size: NA; CDR3 DNA: TGTGCCATCAGTGAGTCGGGCGGGGGAGGAGAGACCCAGTACTTC; CDR3 protein: CAISESGGGGETQYF
J gene: TRBJ1-2; V gene: TRBV12-5; CDR3 length: 11; D gene: NA; clone size: NA; CDR3 DNA: TGTGCTAGTTCCTCAGGGCATGGCTACACCTTC; CDR3 protein: CASSSGHGYTF
J gene: TRBJ1-3; V gene: TRBV18; CDR3 length: 13; D gene: NA; clone size: NA; CDR3 DNA: TGTGCCAGCCGGGACCCGAAAGGGGACACCATATATTTT; CDR3 protein: CASRDPKGDTIYF
J gene: TRBJ1-6; V gene: TRBV25-1; CDR3 length: 13; D gene: NA; clone size: NA; CDR3 DNA: TGTGCCAGCAGTACCGCAGGGGTCTCACCCCTCCACTTT; CDR3 protein: CASSTAGVSPLHF
J gene: TRBJ2-2; V gene: TRBV6-6; CDR3 length: 14; D gene: NA; clone size: NA; CDR3 DNA: TGTGCCAGCAGTTACCGTCGGGACACCGGGGAGCTGTTTTTT; CDR3 protein: CASSYRRDTGELFF
J gene: TRBJ2-5; V gene: TRBV2; CDR3 length: 16; D gene: NA; clone size: once; CDR3 DNA: TGTGCCAGCAGTGAAAGGGCAGGGGGGAAAAAAGAGACCCAGTACTTC; CDR3 protein: CASSERAGGKKETQYF
J gene: TRBJ2-2; V gene: TRBV6-1; CDR3 length: 13; D gene: NA; clone size: NA; CDR3 DNA: TGTGCCAGCAGTTCCCAGAGCACCGGGGAGCTGTTTTTT; CDR3 protein: CASSSQSTGELFF
J gene: TRBJ1-6; V gene: TRBV10-3; CDR3 length: 13; D gene: NA; clone size: NA; CDR3 DNA: TGTGCCACCCTGGATCACTATAATTCACCCCTCCACTTT; CDR3 protein: CATLDHYNSPLHF
J gene: TRBJ2-7; V gene: TRBV10-1; CDR3 length: 14; D gene: NA; clone size: NA; CDR3 DNA: TGCGCCAGCAGTGAGTCGCTCGACTACAGCGAGCAGTACTTC; CDR3 protein: CASSESLDYSEQYF
J gene: TRBJ2-2; V gene: TRBV7-8; CDR3 length: 16; D gene: NA; clone size: NA; CDR3 DNA: TGTGCCAGCAGCGCCCGGACTGGATCGAACACCGGGGAGCTGTTTTTT; CDR3 protein: CASSARTGSNTGELFF
J gene: TRBJ2-3; V gene: TRBV5-1; CDR3 length: 18; D gene: NA; clone size: NA; CDR3 DNA: TGCGCCAGCAGCTTGTCCGGGGTCCAAACTAAGCCCACAGATACGCAGTATTTT; CDR3 protein: CASSLSGVQTKPTDTQYF
J gene: TRBJ2-4; V gene: TRBV7-2; CDR3 length: 15; D gene: NA; clone size: NA; CDR3 DNA: TGTGCCAGCAGCTTCTCCGGGGTAGCCAAAAACATTCAGTACTTC; CDR3 protein: CASSFSGVAKNIQYF
J gene: TRBJ2-2; V gene: TRBV18; CDR3 length: 13; D gene: NA; clone size: NA; CDR3 DNA: TGTGCCAGCTCACCCGGTCCGCCCGGGGAGCTGTTTTTT; CDR3 protein: CASSPGPPGELFF